These T cell receptor beta chains were read from a single sample in a study of beta chain features in type 1 diabetes. TCRdb's table, derived via immunoSEQ multiplex PCR, lists solely in-frame clones and lacks some. The repertoire holds 390,000 or so clones, with 14% as singletons. Sequenced input: naive CD4+ T cells from blood. The receptor source for this set is a man aged 25-45 years in good health. The CDR3 runs from the conserved cysteine through the conserved F or W. The order of the fields is clone size, V gene, J gene, D gene, CDR3 DNA, CDR3 protein. The D gene is left open where the match is weak. The size field is filled for only some rows; it gives once, few, many or a size class.

>.|TRBV7-9|TRBJ2-3|.
TGTGCCAGCAGCCCGTCCCGAACAAGCACAGATACGCAGTATTTT
CASSPSRTSTDTQYF
>.|TRBV19|TRBJ2-3|TRBD1
TGTGCCAGTAGTATAGCAGGGGGAACAGATACGCAGTATTTT
CASSIAGGTDTQYF
>few|TRBV7-8|TRBJ2-1|.
TGTGCCAGCAGCCTAACTGGACATCAGGTCTCCGATGCGGGTGAGCAGTTCTTC
CASSLTGHQVSDAGEQFF
>.|TRBV5-1|TRBJ1-3|.
TGCGCCAGCAGCTTGGGCAGCTCTGGAAACACCATATATTTT
CASSLGSSGNTIYF
>few|TRBV30|TRBJ2-6|.
TGTGCCTGGAGCCTTCGACTTACTGGGGCCAACGTCCTGACTTTC
CAWSLRLTGANVLTF
>many|TRBV25-1|TRBJ2-6|.
TGTGCCAGCAGTGTGAACACTGGGGCCAACGTCCTGACTTTC
CASSVNTGANVLTF
>.|TRBV7-3|TRBJ2-1|.
TGTGCCAGCAGCTTAGTAGCGAGGAGCTCCTACAATGAGCAGTTCTTC
CASSLVARSSYNEQFF
>.|TRBV7-9|TRBJ2-5|TRBD1
TGTGCCAGCAGCTTGGGACAGCGGGAGACCCAGTACTTC
CASSLGQRETQYF
>.|TRBV18|TRBJ2-1|TRBD2
TGTGCCAGCTCAACTACTAGCGGCAATGAGCAGTTCTTC
CASSTTSGNEQFF
>.|TRBV29-1|TRBJ2-2|TRBD1
TGCAGCGTTAGGGGGACAGGGGGCCCCTCCGGGGAGCTGTTTTTT
CSVRGTGGPSGELFF
>few|TRBV9|TRBJ1-1|TRBD1
TGTGCCAGCAGCGGGGAAAGGGGGCGCTGGACTGAAGCTTTCTTT
CASSGERGRWTEAFF
>.|TRBV2|TRBJ2-3|TRBD2
TGTGCCAGCCGGGGGGACTCTACGCAGTATTTT
CASRGDSTQYF
>few|TRBV9|TRBJ2-1|TRBD2
TGTGCCAGCAGCGTAGTAGCGGGAGGGAACGGTGAGCAGTTCTTC
CASSVVAGGNGEQFF
>few|TRBV23-1|TRBJ1-4|.
TGCGCCAGCAGTCAATCCGGGACCCCTTTAGGGGAAAAACTGTTTTTT
CASSQSGTPLGEKLFF
>.|TRBV7-2|TRBJ2-1|TRBD2
TGTGCCAGCAGCTCCCCTAGCGGGGGGGCGCTATACAATGAGCAGTTCTTC
CASSSPSGGALYNEQFF
>few|TRBV2|TRBJ2-1|.
TGTGCCAGCTCGGGACTCCTTCGTATGCAGTTCTTC
CASSGLLRMQFF
>few|TRBV4-3|TRBJ2-3|TRBD2
TGCGCCAGCAGCCCCGGGTTGCTAGCGGAGGCAGATACGCAGTATTTT
CASSPGLLAEADTQYF
>few|TRBV12-5|TRBJ1-6|.
TGTGCTAGTGGTTTGGGCCACAGGCGTCCCCTCCACTTT
CASGLGHRRPLHF
>few|TRBV7-2|TRBJ2-5|.
TGTGCCAGCAGCTTAGCGAGGGTCAACAAAGAGACCCAGTACTTC
CASSLARVNKETQYF
>.|TRBV9|TRBJ2-7|.
TGTGCCAGCAGCGTAGGTCCCGAGCAGTACTTC
CASSVGPEQYF
>few|TRBV5-4|TRBJ1-1|.
TGTGCCAGCAGCTTGCGGAACACTGAAGCTTTCTTT
CASSLRNTEAFF
>.|TRBV9|TRBJ2-1|TRBD2
TGTGCCAGCAGCTACCTAGCGGGAAGCTACAATGAGCAGTTCTTC
CASSYLAGSYNEQFF
>.|TRBV7-9|TRBJ2-4|.
TGTGCCAGCAGCCCCCCCGCTCTAGCCAAAAACATTCAGTACTTC
CASSPPALAKNIQYF
>.|TRBV7-2|TRBJ2-1|.
TGTGCCAGCAGCTTAGTTGACAATGAGCAGTTCTTC
CASSLVDNEQFF